One sample yielded the 9 T cell receptor beta chains listed below, sequenced in a study of patients and donors after allogeneic stem cell transplantation. MiXCR, run by TCRdb on the RT-PCR reads, gives a single entry per CDR3 protein. The table has over 400,000 distinct CDR3 sequences, roughly 16% seen once; the top ten hold 7% to 7.5%. Sequencing was carried out using blood, either unsorted or a sorted T cell fraction (not recorded which). Every receptor here comes from a human donor who was either an allogeneic HSCT recipient or a stem cell or donor lymphocyte infusion donor (not recorded which). It is not recorded whose cells these are; they may come from a transplant donor.

The V gene is TRBV10-3, the J gene TRBJ1-5; D is perhaps TRBD1 (6 bases). The CDR3 has 14 amino acids. Germline V lookup: CDR1 ENHRY, CDR2 SYGVKD. The V end lost 4 bases, the J end lost 5 bases, and 12 bases lay between the germline ends. The CDR3: CAISADRGYQPQHF. The CDR3 nucleotides are TGTGCCATCAGTGCCGATAGGGGGTATCAGCCCCAGCATTTT.

This chain links TRBV4-1 with TRBJ2-7, with 7 bases that match TRBD2. Trimming removed 2 bases from V and 6 bases from J; junction bases left unmatched: 10. The CDR3 is made up of 15 amino acids. Germline V gene sequence: CDR1 MGHRA, CDR2 YSYEKL. The CDR3 loop is CASSQLGLETSEQYF. CDR3 bases: TGCGCCAGCAGCCAACTTGGACTAGAGACCTCCGAGCAGTACTTC.

The chain is built from TRBV14 and TRBJ2-4; TRBD1 or TRBD2 may be the D gene (6 bases each). The CDR3 runs 21 residues. Looked up from germline, CDR1 is SGHDN and CDR2 is FVKESK. V dropped 0 bases and J dropped 0 bases, with 24 bases sitting between them. The DNA of the CDR3 is TGTGCCAGCAGCCAAGAAGTTTTGGGGGGCCATCAACCCCAAGCCAAAAACATTCAGTACTTC. This encodes CASSQEVLGGHQPQAKNIQYF.

The rearrangement uses TRBV12-3 or TRBV12-4 and TRBJ1-4; 7 bases line up with TRBD1. The length of the CDR3 is 18 residues. With V trimmed by 8 bases and J by 0 bases, 15 bases remained unmatched. The DNA for the CDR3 is TGTGCCAGCCGACCCCTCGGGACAGATTATTCAACTAATGAAAAACTGTTTTTT. It is translated as CASRPLGTDYSTNEKLFF.

This clonotype was counted at least ten times. The chain combines TRBV10-3 with TRBJ1-1; a weak D match, TRBD1 (6 bases). The CDR3 consists of 13 residues. Trimming took 4 bases from V and 2 from J, leaving 8 bases between them. Germline CDR1 and CDR2: ENHRY and SYGVKD. CDR3: CAISGTVNTEAFF. CDR3 in DNA: TGTGCCATCAGTGGGACAGTCAACACTGAAGCTTTCTTT.

The chain carries TRBV20-1 and TRBJ1-1; 10 bases agree with TRBD1. Germline CDR1 is DFQATT and CDR2 is SNEGSKA (reference sequence). The length of the CDR3 is 15 residues. V gave up 1 base and J gave up 3 bases; unmatched junction bases: 5. The CDR3 region is CSARGQGAEDTEAFF. CDR3 coding DNA: TGCAGTGCTAGAGGACAGGGGGCGGAGGACACTGAAGCTTTCTTT.

This rearrangement joins TRBV12-5 to TRBJ2-5; D not resolved. Trimming took 5 bases from V and 0 from J, leaving 10 bases between them. Per germline, CDR1 LGHNT and CDR2 FRNRAP. This CDR3 spans 14 amino acids. Here the CDR3 DNA reads TGTGCTAGTGGTCCCCCAGGTAACCAAGAGACCCAGTACTTC. Translating it yields CASGPPGNQETQYF.

This clonotype came up a few times. The chain recombines TRBV9 with TRBJ2-7; 7 nucleotides agree with TRBD1. This CDR3 is built from 14 residues. Germline loops: CDR1 SGDLS, CDR2 YYNGEE. J gave up 1 base and V 2 bases, and 3 bases lay outside the gene matches. The CDR3 DNA reads as TGTGCCAGCAGCGTGGGCAGGGGGTCCTACGAGCAGTACTTC. This sequence encodes CASSVGRGSYEQYF.

This clonotype was observed a handful of times. V usage is TRBV19 and J usage is TRBJ1-3; 8 positions match TRBD1. Unmatched junction bases numbered 5, after V lost 6 bases and J lost 4 bases. This CDR3 spans 14 amino acids. Germline V gene sequence: CDR1 LNHDA, CDR2 SQIVND (reference sequence). The CDR3 region has the DNA TGTGCCAGTAGGACGACAGGGGTCGGAAACACCATATATTTT. Translation gives CASRTTGVGNTIYF.